This T cell receptor (beta chain) derives from a study of T-cell memory formation after mild COVID-19 (dated by TCRdb to about 2021). Concerning the study at large: Most TCR sequence clusters were specific to one of the two donors. Longitudinal TCRalpha and TCRbeta repertoire sequencing tracked T-cell clones expanding and contracting after mild COVID-19 in a couple of donors. Two young, previously healthy adult volunteers made up the cohort, one male and one female. Here is what the overall study found, with its caveats: Contracting CD4+ clones were found mainly in CM and EM memory subsets, while CD8+ clones were enriched in EMRA. Clones that contracted from day 15 to 85 showed balanced CD4/CD8 phenotypes, whereas a second wave of clones that expanded from day 15 to 37 leaned towards CD4+. Some responding clones were detected in pre-infection memory, which suggested that pre-existing cross-reactive memory T cells had joined the SARS-CoV-2 response. Whether the second-wave clones peaking on day 37 were SARS-CoV-2 specific was not confirmed. Only a couple of mild cases were covered in the study, and larger cohorts including severe cases with pre-infection samples were considered necessary.

Ficoll-Paque density gradient centrifugation was the method used to isolate PBMCs. V is clipped by 2 bases and J by 6 bases, and the sequence between their germline boundaries is 21 bases long. From the cysteine through the phenylalanine, the CDR3 covers 16 amino acids. Solely the CDR3 DNA is kept, with 48 bases framed from the first base. Based on the germline V gene (reference sequence), the CDR1 and CDR2 sequences are SGHKS and YYEKEE. Reads for this sample came from an Illumina NovaSeq 6000. TCRalpha and TCRbeta cDNA libraries were built by 5'RACE with constant-segment primers, adding sample barcodes and unique molecular identifiers. RNA was extracted from every sample with Trizol reagent. The libraries were amplified in two PCR steps, and the second step added a second sample barcode and Illumina TruSeq adapters. Sequencing of the libraries was done on an Illumina NovaSeq, producing 2 x 150 bp paired-end reads. The original methods were these. Demultiplexing of reads and collapsing into UMI-guided consensus sequences were performed with migec v1.2.7. Using mixcr v2.1.11, the UMI consensuses were aligned to TRA and TRB V and J templates and assembled into clonotypes. A clonotype was counted as expanded or contracted only if both edgeR and NoisET called the change significant, with noise models trained on biological replicates. For edgeR calls, the thresholds were a false discovery rate-adjusted p below 0.01 and a log2 fold-change of 1. As an exploratory analysis of dynamics, max-normalized trajectories of the 1000 most abundant clonotypes were examined by PCA with hierarchical clustering. The CD4 or CD8 phenotype of responding clones was assigned using the separately sequenced CD4+ and CD8+ repertoires. The public sequencing data were trimmed at Q25 with fastp and processed into clonotypes with MiXCR by TCRdb, which kept only in-frame beta chains. All rows with the same CDR3 protein become a single entry with the most common DNA and genes. TCRdb's processing, not the authors' own work, is the source of the V and J calls. For this sample the table gives hundreds of thousands of distinct CDR3 sequences, of which 20% were detected only once. Approximately 8.1% of the sample is held by the ten biggest clonotypes.

As concerns this clonotype: Its antigen remains unidentified. The input lacks base qualities; no much larger clone sits a single base away.

This sequence was found in an adult woman who had mild COVID-19 (a few samples of this study predate the infection). The sample titles of this study are shuffled in the database, so cell type and time point are left out; the donor was told from shared clones. Recombination connected TRBV5-5 to TRBJ2-7; possibly the D gene is TRBD2, per 5 matching bases. Sequenced input: PBMCs or a T cell subset sorted from them (not recorded which). The CDR3 has the sequence CASSLNWSGPGGEQYF. The bases are TGTGCCAGCAGCTTAAACTGGAGCGGACCCGGAGGCGAGCAGTACTTC.